This T cell receptor (beta chain) is drawn from a study of blood T cell repertoires in COVID-19. Study in general: Acute-phase and convalescent COVID-19 samples originated in the United States, Italy and Spain. PBMCs, B-cell-depleted T cells, or T cells were the source of the cDNA or gDNA that made up the material.

CDR3 size: 13 residues. V was trimmed by 4 bases and J by 5 bases, leaving 7 bases between them. The germline CDR1 and CDR2 sequences are SGHRS and YFSETQ. Original analysis: Reference gene primer amplification yielded estimated nucleated cell counts. TCRdb keeps only in-frame clones here, not all; method: immunoSEQ multiplex PCR. V and J calls and clone size come straight from that table; D and trimming were deduced from the DNA. The sample contains under 350,000 clones, 85% of which appear only once. Sequenced sample: peripheral blood. This sequence joins TRBV5-1 and TRBJ1-6, with a weak D call TRBD1 (5 bases). The clonotype comes from a human donor in a cohort sampled during active COVID-19. Written as DNA, the CDR3 is TGCGCCAGCAGCGCACAGGATAATTCACCCCTCCACTTT. It codes for CASSAQDNSPLHF.